Listed here are 32 T cell receptor beta chains from one sample, sequenced in a study of blood T cell repertoires in COVID-19. Measured with immunoSEQ multiplex PCR; TCRdb has only the in-frame clones, and not every one. The sample consists of a few hundred thousand clones, over 75% of them appearing once. The material sequenced was PBMCs or T cells enriched from blood (not recorded which). The source of these receptors is a woman between 18 and 29 years old who had recovered from COVID-19.

The chain joins TRBV6-6 to TRBJ1-6; tentative D call: TRBD1 (6 bases). This CDR3 has 21 residues. CDR1 is MNHNY, CDR2 SVGAGI, per germline (reference sequence). Deletions cut 6 bases from V and 6 bases from J, with 33 bases between. DNA of the CDR3: TGTGCCAGCAGCGCCTACCCCCCCGGACAGATTTCTTCCTCTTTTAATTCACCCCTCCACTTT. Amino acid sequence: CASSAYPPGQISSSFNSPLHF.

The chain carries TRBV20-1 and TRBJ2-5; D call uncertain. Trimming removed 6 bases from V and 3 bases from J, with 8 bases in between. Germline V gene data show CDR1 as DFQATT and CDR2 as SNEGSKA (reference sequence). The CDR3 totals 11 residues. The CDR3 reads CSARSEETQYF. CDR3 nucleotide sequence: TGCAGTGCGAGGAGCGAAGAGACCCAGTACTTC.

The chain joins TRBV27 to TRBJ1-5; D unclear. V lost 6 bases to trimming and J lost 11 bases, with 20 bases between them. Germline V CDR1 and CDR2: MNHEY, SMNVEV (reference sequence). The CDR3 is 14 residues long. CDR3 sequence (DNA): TGTGCCAGCAGCCCCTCCATCGGAGGGAGAGCCCAGCATTTT. Translating it yields CASSPSIGGRAQHF.

On this clone itself: Different DNA sequences within this sample yield the same CDR3. The chain uses TRBV19 and TRBJ2-1; weak D call: TRBD2 (6 bases). The CDR3 runs 11 residues. Germline CDR1 and CDR2: LNHDA and SQIVND (reference sequence). V lost 3 bases, J lost 10 bases, and 7 bases lay in between. CDR3 DNA: TGTGCCAGTAGTATGGGGGGAGAGCAGTTCTTC. Amino acid sequence: CASSMGGEQFF.

The chain uses TRBV23-1 and TRBJ1-6; D is undetermined. TRBV23-1 is reported as an ORF; its role is uncertain. The V gene lost 0 bases and the J gene lost 0 bases, with 12 bases spanning the gap. CDR3 size: 18 residues. CDR3 DNA sequence: TGCGCCAGCAGTCAATCCCGACCGGAGAGCTCCTATAATTCACCCCTCCACTTT. Translated: CASSQSRPESSYNSPLHF.

This clone occurred once. This chain links TRBV5-6 with TRBJ2-1, with TRBD1 identical over 9 bases. This CDR3 spans 15 amino acids. CDR1 and CDR2 from the germline V gene are SGHDT and YYEEEE. J lost 4 bases, V lost 3 bases, and 5 bases had no gene match. The CDR3 nucleotides read TGTGCCAGCAGCTCCGGGACAGGGACTTACAATGAGCAGTTCTTC. Its translation is CASSSGTGTYNEQFF.

This chain's CDR3 is CASSLPPYEQYF. CDR3 nucleotide sequence: TGTGCCAGCAGTCTACCCCCGTACGAGCAGTACTTC. The chain has TRBV2 and TRBJ2-7; D is ambiguous. This CDR3 has 12 amino acids. V gave up 5 bases and J gave up 4 bases, with 9 bases separating them. The germline gives CDR1 SNHLY, CDR2 FYNNEI.

CDR3: CASSEWDRVNQPQHF. The CDR3 nucleotides read TGTGCCAGCAGTGAATGGGACAGGGTAAATCAGCCCCAGCATTTT. J is TRBJ1-5 and V is TRBV2; 9 bases align to TRBD1. The germline CDR1 and CDR2 sequences are SNHLY and FYNNEI. The CDR3 contains 15 residues. The ends lost 2 bases at V and 4 bases at J; junction bases unmatched: 3. The full variable domain, in which reference TRBV2 and TRBJ1-5 provide the parts outside the CDR3, is EPEVTQTPSHQVTQMGQEVILRCVPISNHLYFYWYRQILGQKVEFLVSFYNNEISEKSEIFDDQFSVERPDGSNFTLKIRSTKLEDSAMYFCASSEWDRVNQPQHFGDGTRLSIL.

This chain joins TRBV4-1 and TRBJ2-7, with TRBD1 matching 10 bases. V trimming: 3 bases; J trimming: 2 bases; junction bases outside the gene matches: 7. This CDR3 is 16 amino acids long. Germline CDR1 MGHRA, CDR2 YSYEKL. CDR3 nucleotide sequence: TGCGCCAGCAGCCAGGACCGGGACAGGGGTACCTACGAGCAGTACTTC. Its translation: CASSQDRDRGTYEQYF.

The CDR3 DNA reads TGTGCCAGTAGTATAGCCGTGTATCAGCCCCAGCATTTT. Translating it yields CASSIAVYQPQHF. The rearrangement links TRBV19 to TRBJ1-5; no firm D call. Trimming took off 1 base at V and 5 bases at J, with 6 bases between the two ends. The CDR3 loop spans 13 amino acids. Germline V gene data show CDR1 as LNHDA and CDR2 as SQIVND (reference sequence). The whole variable domain, remainder taken from reference TRBV19 and TRBJ1-5, is DGGITQSPKYLFRKEGQNVTLSCEQNLNHDAMYWYRQDPGQGLRLIYYSQIVNDFQKGDIAEGYSVSREKKESFPLTVTSAQKNPTAFYLCASSIAVYQPQHFGDGTRLSIL.

CDR3 protein: CASSSPGTQETQYF. In DNA, the CDR3 is TGTGCCAGCAGCTCCCCCGGGACACAAGAGACCCAGTACTTC. The chain uses TRBV5-5 and TRBJ2-5; TRBD1 is a possible D gene (6 bases). The V gene's germline CDR1 is SGHKS and CDR2 YYEKEE (reference sequence). This CDR3 comprises 14 residues. V shed 3 bases and J shed 2 bases, with 11 bases lying between them.

The rearrangement uses TRBV2 and TRBJ2-5; TRBD1 might be the D (5 bases). V was cut by 4 bases and J by 2 bases, with 14 bases left in between. The germline CDR1 and CDR2 sequences are SNHLY and FYNNEI. CDR3 length equals 15 residues. This chain's CDR3 is CASSATTGAQETQYF. The CDR3 coding sequence is TGTGCCAGCAGTGCTACGACTGGGGCTCAAGAGACCCAGTACTTC. Together with reference TRBV2 and TRBJ2-5, the CDR3 gives the full variable domain: EPEVTQTPSHQVTQMGQEVILRCVPISNHLYFYWYRQILGQKVEFLVSFYNNEISEKSEIFDDQFSVERPDGSNFTLKIRSTKLEDSAMYFCASSATTGAQETQYFGPGTRLLVL.

The V call is TRBV27, the J call TRBJ2-7, with D tentatively TRBD2 (7 bases). Trimming left V 0 bases short and J 5 bases short, with 11 bases between. Germline V gene sequence: CDR1 MNHEY, CDR2 SMNVEV (reference sequence). This CDR3 has 14 residues. CDR3 sequence (DNA): TGTGCCAGCAGTTTATCGCAGGGGAGGGACGAGCAGTACTTC. It codes for CASSLSQGRDEQYF.

This clone is a singleton in its sample. This chain links TRBV10-3 with TRBJ2-7; a weak D match, TRBD2 (6 bases). The CDR3 runs 12 residues. Trimming cost V 5 bases and J 5 bases, with 10 bases left between them. CDR1 is ENHRY, CDR2 SYGVKD, per germline. CDR3 coding DNA: TGTGCCATCAGTCCTCCGGGGGACGAGCAGTACTTC. Protein product: CAISPPGDEQYF.

This rearrangement joins TRBV7-6 to TRBJ1-4; 10 positions agree with TRBD1. In germline, CDR1 is SGHVS, CDR2 FNYEAQ. V lost 5 bases to trimming and J lost 7 bases; unmatched junction nucleotides: 7. CDR3 size: 15 residues. CDR3 coding DNA: TGTGCCAGCAGCCTTCCGGGACAGGGGAGTGAAAAACTGTTTTTT. Its protein product is CASSLPGQGSEKLFF.

This chain links TRBV5-4 with TRBJ2-5; 7 nucleotides align to TRBD1. V lost 0 bases, J lost 2 bases, and 7 bases stayed unmatched. The germline V gene has CDR1 SGHNT and CDR2 YYREEE (reference sequence). The CDR3 is 16 amino acids. CDR3 loop: CASSLGQGEGQETQYF. CDR3 sequence (DNA): TGTGCCAGCAGCTTGGGCCAGGGGGAAGGGCAAGAGACCCAGTACTTC.

This clone was observed once. V is TRBV6-6 and J is TRBJ1-6; a weak D match, TRBD1 (5 bases). V was cut by 5 bases and J by 0 bases, with 14 bases left in between. The length of the CDR3 is 17 residues. Germline CDR1 reads MNHNY; CDR2 reads SVGAGI (reference sequence). This chain's CDR3 is CASSLGGGSSYNSPLHF. The DNA for the CDR3 is TGTGCCAGCAGTCTAGGCGGGGGAAGCTCCTATAATTCACCCCTCCACTTT.

In this sample, this clone turned up once. The chain employs TRBV2 and TRBJ1-5; 7 bases line up with TRBD1. This CDR3 is built from 15 residues. The V gene's germline CDR1 is SNHLY and CDR2 FYNNEI. After removal of 6 bases from V and 4 bases from J, the junction contained 9 bases not matched to a gene. The CDR3 region is CASRSNRGNNQPQHF. For the CDR3, the DNA is TGTGCCAGCAGGTCTAACAGGGGTAATAATCAGCCCCAGCATTTT.

This sequence joins TRBV28 and TRBJ2-3; 8 bases are a match to TRBD2. With 7 bases clipped from V and 3 bases from J, the junction kept 6 bases outside the gene matches. The CDR3 runs 14 residues. CDR1 is MDHEN, CDR2 SYDVKM, per germline. The CDR3 nucleotides read TGTGCCAGCACCCTCACGGGAGGGACAGATACGCAGTATTTT. Amino acids: CASTLTGGTDTQYF.

To note about this clone: Germline is not matched at one junction end, which may reflect a read error. The chain joins TRBV20-1 to TRBJ2-3, with D possibly TRBD2 on 7 matching bases. The CDR3 spans 13 residues. Germline values: CDR1 DFQATT, CDR2 SNEGSKA (reference sequence). CDR3 sequence (DNA): TGCAGTGCTAGTTGGGGGGGGGCAGATACGCAATATTTT. It encodes CSASWGGADTQYF.

J is TRBJ1-4 and V is TRBV11-3; D is undetermined. Germline CDR1 reads SGHNT; CDR2 reads YENEEA. This CDR3 has 17 residues. With 1 base removed from V and 3 bases from J, the gap between germline ends came to 15 bases. CDR3 nucleotide sequence: TGTGCCAGCAGCTTAGGAATGGTAGAAGAAGCTAATGAAAAACTGTTTTTT. Translated, it gives CASSLGMVEEANEKLFF.

In DNA, the CDR3 is TGTGCCAGCAGCTTGGGTGTAGAAGCTTTCTTT. It encodes CASSLGVEAFF. This rearrangement joins TRBV5-4 to TRBJ1-1; D is undetermined. This CDR3 has 11 residues. Trimming pared 0 bases from V and 8 bases from J, leaving 5 bases between. The germline V gene encodes CDR1 SGHNT and CDR2 YYREEE (reference sequence). The entire variable domain, with the rest obtained from reference TRBV5-4 and TRBJ1-1, is as follows: ETGVTQSPTHLIKTRGQQVTLRCSSQSGHNTVSWYQQALGQGPQFIFQYYREEENGRGNFPPRFSGLQFPNYSSELNVNALELDDSALYLCASSLGVEAFFGQGTRLTVV.

The chain carries TRBV19 and TRBJ1-2, with 7 bases matching TRBD1. This CDR3 contains 14 residues. V was pared by 0 bases and J by 4 bases, with 2 bases of the junction left unmatched. CDR1 LNHDA and CDR2 SQIVND come from the germline V gene (reference sequence). The CDR3 reads CASSIDGTAYGYTF. The CDR3 nucleotides are TGTGCCAGTAGTATAGATGGGACAGCCTATGGCTACACCTTC.

The CDR3 nucleotides read TGCGCCAGCAGCTACCGGGACAGTATGTCGACTGAAGCTTTCTTT. It codes for CASSYRDSMSTEAFF. V is TRBV5-1 and J is TRBJ1-1, with 7 bases identical to TRBD1. V gave up 3 bases and J gave up 5 bases; unmatched junction bases: 10. Looked up from germline, CDR1 is SGHRS and CDR2 is YFSETQ. This CDR3 is 15 amino acids long. Supplemented by reference TRBV5-1 and TRBJ1-1, the full variable domain reads KAGVTQTPRYLIKTRGQQVTLSCSPISGHRSVSWYQQTPGQGLQFLFEYFSETQRNKGNFPGRFSGRQFSNSRSEMNVSTLELGDSALYLCASSYRDSMSTEAFFGQGTRLTVV.

The chain is built from TRBV2 and TRBJ1-5; 12 nucleotides match TRBD1. Germline-derived CDR1 and CDR2 are SNHLY and FYNNEI. Trimming at V came to 4 bases and at J to 4 bases, leaving 5 bases not matched to a gene. The CDR3 is 16 amino acids. The CDR3 loop reads CASSVGQGASNQPQHF. The CDR3, as DNA: TGTGCCAGCAGTGTGGGACAGGGGGCCTCTAATCAGCCCCAGCATTTT.

The chain has TRBV11-3 and TRBJ1-2, with 9 bases identical to TRBD1. The germline gives CDR1 SGHNT, CDR2 YENEEA. Trimming took 8 bases from V and 4 from J; bases not matched to a gene: 5. CDR3 length equals 13 residues. The CDR3 loop is CASATGGAYGYTF. The CDR3, as DNA: TGTGCCAGCGCTACAGGGGGCGCCTATGGCTACACCTTC.

The chain joins TRBV7-8 to TRBJ2-3; D is ambiguous. V was cut by 0 bases and J by 9 bases, with 16 bases left in between. CDR1 is SGHVS, CDR2 FQNEAQ, per germline. The CDR3 has 15 amino acids. In DNA form, the CDR3 reads TGTGCCAGCAGCTTAGCGCAAGGTAGCCGAGAAACGCAGTATTTT. This sequence encodes CASSLAQGSRETQYF.

This chain joins TRBV6-4 and TRBJ1-5; D is perhaps TRBD1 (6 bases). The germline V and J ends were trimmed by 3 bases and 5 bases, with 14 bases remaining between them. The germline V gene has CDR1 MRHNA and CDR2 SNTAGT. CDR3 length equals 15 residues. CDR3 sequence: CASSERGGGYQPQHF. The CDR3 DNA is TGTGCCAGCAGTGAAAGAGGTGGGGGCTATCAGCCCCAGCATTTT.

The gene calls are TRBV30 and TRBJ1-3; D gene ambiguous. Trimming left V 0 bases short and J 1 base short, with 7 bases between. Germline V gene sequence: CDR1 GTSNPN, CDR2 SVGIG (reference sequence). CDR3 length equals 14 residues. The CDR3 reads CAWSVLMSGNTIYF. The DNA of the CDR3 is TGTGCCTGGAGTGTACTTATGTCTGGAAACACCATATATTTT.

The V gene is TRBV9, the J gene TRBJ2-3; a possible D gene is TRBD2 (5 bases). Trimming pared 0 bases from V and 2 bases from J, leaving 10 bases between. Germline V gene data show CDR1 as SGDLS and CDR2 as YYNGEE. The CDR3 loop spans 15 amino acids. The CDR3 is CASSVASGSTDTQYF. CDR3 DNA: TGTGCCAGCAGCGTAGCAAGCGGCTCCACAGATACGCAGTATTTT.

The rearrangement uses TRBV27 and TRBJ1-1; D is possibly TRBD1 (5 bases). V was shortened by 11 bases and J by 3 bases, with 19 bases between the two germline ends. The CDR3 covers 14 residues. The germline V gene encodes CDR1 MNHEY and CDR2 SMNVEV (reference sequence). CDR3 protein: CAPIEGAGDTEAFF. The CDR3 nucleotides are TGTGCCCCTATAGAAGGGGCAGGAGACACTGAAGCTTTCTTT.

The CDR3 sequence is CASSLAGAYEQYF. CDR3 DNA sequence: TGTGCCAGCAGCCTTGCTGGGGCGTACGAGCAGTACTTC. V and J are TRBV11-2 and TRBJ2-7; TRBD1 might be the D (5 bases). V lost 5 bases and J lost 4, with 12 bases in between. CDR1 SGHAT and CDR2 FQNNGV come from the germline V gene. CDR3 length: 13 amino acids.